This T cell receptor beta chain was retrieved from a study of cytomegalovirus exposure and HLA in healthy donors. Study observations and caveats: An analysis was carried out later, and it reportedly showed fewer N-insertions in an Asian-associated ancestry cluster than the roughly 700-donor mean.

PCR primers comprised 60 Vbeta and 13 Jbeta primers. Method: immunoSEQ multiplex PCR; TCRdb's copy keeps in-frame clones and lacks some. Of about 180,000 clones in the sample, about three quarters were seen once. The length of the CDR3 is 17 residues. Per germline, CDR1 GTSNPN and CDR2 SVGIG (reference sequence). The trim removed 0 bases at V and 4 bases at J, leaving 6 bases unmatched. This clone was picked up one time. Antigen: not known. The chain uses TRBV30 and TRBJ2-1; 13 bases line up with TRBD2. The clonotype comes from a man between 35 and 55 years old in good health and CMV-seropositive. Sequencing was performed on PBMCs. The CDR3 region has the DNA TGTGCCTGGAGTGTATTGACTAGCGGGAGGATATACAATGAGCAGTTCTTC. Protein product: CAWSVLTSGRIYNEQFF.